This T cell receptor (beta chain) came from a study of TIL therapy for anti-PD-1-resistant metastatic lung cancer. At the level of the study: Half of patients were current or former smokers.

The immunoSEQ assay was v3. Libraries were sequenced to about 2 million read pairs (survey) or about 4.5-6 million (deep). Assay: immunoSEQ multiplex PCR; the TCRdb copy retains only in-frame clones and omits some. The repertoire has more than 20,000 clones, approximately 57% of them found once; the top ten carry 15% to 20%. The CDR3 is made up of 13 amino acids. Germline values: CDR1 WNHNN, CDR2 SYGVQD (reference sequence). V dropped 5 bases and J dropped 4 bases, with 11 bases sitting between them. Stated time point: pre-treatment sample, taken before nivolumab and TIL therapy. Tumor tissue came from excised metastases, mostly pleural nodules or supraclavicular lymph nodes. Progressing patients received lymphodepletion, expanded TIL infusion and IL-2.

V gene TRBV10-1 combines with J gene TRBJ1-1; TRBD1 is a possible D gene (5 bases). This specimen was tumor tissue, taken at baseline. This clonotype originated in a woman between 30 and 80 years old with non-small cell lung cancer. For the CDR3, the DNA is TGCGCCAGCAGTCCGACAGTTTCCACTGAAGCTTTCTTT. This codes for CASSPTVSTEAFF.